This passage covers 24 T cell receptor beta chains from one sample sequenced in a study of response to subunit inactivated influenza vaccine. TCRdb reprocessed the RT-PCR reads via MiXCR and lists one record per CDR3 protein. The profile shows under 750,000 distinct CDR3 sequences, 12% of them singletons. The material sequenced was PBMCs from blood, taken on the day of vaccination. The receptors were gathered from a man between 50 and 59 years old who received an inactivated influenza vaccine.

This clonotype was seen a handful of times. This chain connects TRBV11-2 to TRBJ2-1, with TRBD2 identical over 13 bases. The CDR3 covers 19 residues. Losses at the gene ends were 5 bases for V and 1 base for J; bases not matched to a gene: 11. The germline V gene has CDR1 SGHAT and CDR2 FQNNGV. The CDR3 nucleotides read TGTGCCAGCAGCCCAGGACTAGCGGGGGAGTGGGGGTCCTACAATGAGCAGTTCTTC. Translated, it gives CASSPGLAGEWGSYNEQFF.

This clonotype has only a few counts. The chain couples TRBV7-8 to TRBJ2-1, with D unclear. This CDR3 has 14 residues. Trimming removed 2 bases from V and 5 bases from J, with 10 bases in between. Germline CDR1 reads SGHVS; CDR2 reads FQNEAQ. As DNA, the CDR3 is TGTGCCAGCAGCTTACACCGTTCCCACAATGAGCAGTTCTTC. Its translation is CASSLHRSHNEQFF.

This clonotype occurred a few times. V and J are TRBV6-1 and TRBJ2-4; TRBD1 matches at 8 bases. V shed 2 bases and J 7 bases; nucleotides not matched to a gene: 10. CDR3 length: 16 residues. CDR1 is MNHNS, CDR2 SASEGT, per germline. The CDR3 DNA sequence: TGTGCCAGCAGTGAAACTTCTCAGGGGGCTTGGAACATTCAGTACTTC. Its protein product is CASSETSQGAWNIQYF.

This clonotype was counted a few times. DNA for the CDR3: TGTGCCTGGAATGACAGGGGGTTAAGCAATCAGCCCCAGCATTTT. Translation gives CAWNDRGLSNQPQHF. The gene calls are TRBV30 and TRBJ1-5; 9 nucleotides agree with TRBD1. This CDR3 is built from 15 residues. V lost 4 bases to trimming and J lost 1 base; unmatched junction nucleotides: 5. Germline V gives CDR1 GTSNPN, CDR2 SVGIG (reference sequence).

V is TRBV7-9 and J is TRBJ1-6; D is unclear. Germline V gene sequence: CDR1 SEHNR, CDR2 FQNEAQ (reference sequence). CDR3 length: 17 residues. Trimming took 4 bases from V and 0 from J, leaving 13 bases between them. Here the CDR3 reads CASSSNSPSSYNSPLHF. The CDR3 DNA follows: TGTGCCAGCAGCTCTAACAGTCCGAGCTCCTATAATTCACCCCTCCACTTT.

In this sample, this clonotype turned up a few times. The V and J genes are TRBV20-1 and TRBJ1-4; possibly TRBD1 for D (5 bases). This CDR3 is 12 amino acids long. V dropped 3 bases and J dropped 11 bases, with 13 bases sitting between them. Germline CDR1 is DFQATT and CDR2 is SNEGSKA (reference sequence). The CDR3 DNA follows: TGCAGTGCTAGCAGCCAGGGCCTGAAACTGTTTTTT. It encodes CSASSQGLKLFF.

The chain employs TRBV5-1 and TRBJ1-1; D gene ambiguous. Germline V lookup: CDR1 SGHRS, CDR2 YFSETQ. V lost 1 base, J lost 3 bases, and 13 bases lay in between. CDR3 length: 15 residues. CDR3 DNA: TGCGCCAGCAGCTTGAGTGTTGGACTTCACACTGAAGCTTTCTTT. This gives the protein CASSLSVGLHTEAFF.

This clonotype was counted many times. The chain couples TRBV5-1 to TRBJ1-1; 10 bases are shared with TRBD1. There are 19 residues in the CDR3. V lost 3 bases and J lost 3; bases outside the gene matches: 17. CDR1 and CDR2 (germline): SGHRS, YFSETQ. This chain's CDR3 is CASSSYPDRGRVLDTEAFF. As DNA, the CDR3 is TGCGCCAGCAGCTCCTATCCCGACAGGGGGCGAGTACTGGACACTGAAGCTTTCTTT.

A few counts support this clonotype. The chain carries TRBV7-2 and TRBJ2-3; D gene ambiguous. The V gene lost 5 bases and the J gene lost 1 base, with 10 bases spanning the gap. This CDR3 is built from 14 residues. CDR1 is SGHTA, CDR2 FQGNSA, per germline. CDR3 amino acids: CASSIRLRTDTQYF. CDR3 DNA: TGTGCCAGCAGCATAAGACTGCGCACAGATACGCAGTATTTT.

This clonotype was found many times. The chain is built from TRBV4-2 and TRBJ2-7; weak D call: TRBD2 (5 bases). Trimming stripped 6 bases from V and 2 bases from J, with 17 bases between. The CDR3 is 15 residues long. Germline V gives CDR1 LGHNA, CDR2 YNFKEQ. The CDR3, as DNA: TGTGCCAGCAGTCCCAGCGCGGGCCTACCCTACGAGCAGTACTTC. It codes for CASSPSAGLPYEQYF.

This clonotype was counted between two and nine times. J is TRBJ2-3 and V is TRBV12-3 or TRBV12-4; D unclear. The length of the CDR3 is 14 residues. V was shortened by 6 bases and J by 0 bases, with 10 bases between the two germline ends. The CDR3 loop is CASSRFSSTDTQYF. Here the CDR3 DNA reads TGTGCCAGCAGCCGTTTTAGTAGCACAGATACGCAGTATTTT.

In its sample, this clonotype was seen a few times. The genes are TRBV10-3 and TRBJ2-7; either TRBD1 or TRBD2 may fit D (6 bases each). The germline CDR1 and CDR2 sequences are ENHRY and SYGVKD. The CDR3 loop spans 13 amino acids. The V end lost 6 bases, the J end lost 5 bases, and 14 bases lay between the germline ends. CDR3 region: CAIRFNRGDEQYF. As DNA, the CDR3 is TGTGCCATCAGATTCAATAGGGGGGACGAGCAGTACTTC.

The CDR3 loop reads CASSFGPSYNEQFF. DNA for the CDR3: TGCGCCAGCAGCTTTGGGCCCTCCTACAATGAGCAGTTCTTC. This chain uses TRBV5-1 with TRBJ2-1; D gene unclear. Germline CDR1 and CDR2: SGHRS and YFSETQ. V lost 2 bases to trimming and J lost 0 bases, with 6 bases between them. The CDR3 is 14 amino acids.

This clonotype was picked up a small number of times. The V call is TRBV29-1, the J call TRBJ2-7, with 12 nucleotides matching TRBD2. The trim removed 4 bases at V and 4 bases at J, leaving 8 bases unmatched. The CDR3 has 15 residues. The germline gives CDR1 SQVTM, CDR2 ANQGSEA. The CDR3 reads CSVVQPSGGVYEQYF. DNA of the CDR3: TGCAGCGTTGTTCAGCCTAGCGGGGGGGTATACGAGCAGTACTTC.

This chain uses TRBV12-3 or TRBV12-4 with TRBJ2-2; TRBD2 is a possible D gene (5 bases). The ends were cut back, 6 bases at V and 6 bases at J, with 14 bases in the middle. The CDR3 loop spans 14 amino acids. The CDR3 region is CASRDPPGSGELFF. The DNA of the CDR3 is TGTGCCAGCAGGGACCCACCGGGATCCGGGGAGCTGTTTTTT.

This clonotype was detected many times. The chain uses TRBV3-1 and TRBJ2-2; D remains ambiguous. The V gene's germline CDR1 is LGHDT and CDR2 YNNKEL (reference sequence). Between the trimmed V and J ends, which lost 1 base and 4 bases, there was a span of 10 bases. CDR3 length: 15 residues. The CDR3 region has the DNA TGTGCCAGCAGCCAAGGGGTAGCCCGCACCGGGGAGCTGTTTTTT. Translating gives CASSQGVARTGELFF.

The rearrangement joins TRBV20-1 to TRBJ2-7; 7 bases agree with TRBD1. Trimming at V came to 6 bases and at J to 4 bases, leaving 9 bases not matched to a gene. The germline CDR1 and CDR2 sequences are DFQATT and SNEGSKA (reference sequence). The CDR3 totals 13 residues. In nucleotides, the CDR3 is TGCAGTGCCAGAAGACAGGGTGTGTACGAGCAGTACTTC. This sequence encodes CSARRQGVYEQYF.

The V and J genes are TRBV6-4 and TRBJ2-2; D unclear. CDR3 length: 17 amino acids. Germline V gives CDR1 MRHNA, CDR2 SNTAGT. The germline V and J ends were trimmed by 2 bases and 0 bases, with 13 bases remaining between them. CDR3 nucleotides: TGTGCCAGCAGTGACCCATTAACCAAGACGAACACCGGGGAGCTGTTTTTT. It specifies CASSDPLTKTNTGELFF.

This clonotype has more than one count but fewer than ten. The chain joins TRBV7-2 to TRBJ2-5; D is undetermined. V was cut by 1 base and J by 1 base, with 7 bases left in between. This CDR3 comprises 14 residues. Per germline, CDR1 SGHTA and CDR2 FQGNSA. The CDR3 spells CASSLVPSQETQYF. Here the CDR3 DNA reads TGTGCCAGCAGCTTAGTACCAAGCCAAGAGACCCAGTACTTC.

The chain carries TRBV20-1 and TRBJ1-6; a possible D gene is TRBD1 (6 bases). The CDR3 is 14 amino acids. The germline V gene encodes CDR1 DFQATT and CDR2 SNEGSKA (reference sequence). V lost 3 bases, J lost 4 bases, and 10 bases lay in between. The CDR3 DNA reads TGCAGTGCTAGCATCGGACAGTATAATTCACCCCTCCACTTT. This translates into CSASIGQYNSPLHF.

This clonotype occurred a few times. This rearrangement joins TRBV5-5 to TRBJ2-2; possibly TRBD1 for D (7 bases). This CDR3 has 17 residues. Trimming cost V 1 base and J 1 base, with 14 bases left between them. Germline CDR1 reads SGHKS; CDR2 reads YYEKEE (reference sequence). The CDR3: CASSLFFRGVNTGELFF. The CDR3 region has the DNA TGTGCCAGCAGCTTGTTTTTCAGGGGGGTGAACACCGGGGAGCTGTTTTTT.

This clonotype has a handful of counts. This sequence joins TRBV14 and TRBJ1-1; 8 nucleotides align to TRBD1. V lost 0 bases and J lost 7; bases outside the gene matches: 4. Germline-derived CDR1 and CDR2 are SGHDN and FVKESK. The CDR3 sequence is 14 residues long. CDR3 coding DNA: TGTGCCAGCAGCCAAGACGTTGGGACAGGTGAAGCTTTCTTT. It encodes CASSQDVGTGEAFF.

This clonotype appeared a few times. V and J are TRBV29-1 and TRBJ2-1; D possibly corresponds to TRBD1 (6 bases). The CDR3 totals 13 residues. Trimming removed 4 bases from V and 5 bases from J, with 12 bases in between. From germline, CDR1 is SQVTM and CDR2 ANQGSEA. The CDR3 coding sequence is TGCAGCGTTGTAGCCAGGGGACACAATGAGCAGTTCTTC. Amino acids: CSVVARGHNEQFF.

This clonotype was counted at least ten times. The chain combines TRBV25-1 with TRBJ2-7; the D gene is possibly TRBD1 (5 bases). The germline V and J ends were trimmed by 2 bases and 2 bases, with 7 bases remaining between them. This CDR3 has 13 residues. Germline V gene data show CDR1 as MGHDK and CDR2 as SYGVNS. The CDR3 region has the DNA TGTGCCAGCAGTGAAACAGGCGCCTACGAGCAGTACTTC. It is translated as CASSETGAYEQYF.